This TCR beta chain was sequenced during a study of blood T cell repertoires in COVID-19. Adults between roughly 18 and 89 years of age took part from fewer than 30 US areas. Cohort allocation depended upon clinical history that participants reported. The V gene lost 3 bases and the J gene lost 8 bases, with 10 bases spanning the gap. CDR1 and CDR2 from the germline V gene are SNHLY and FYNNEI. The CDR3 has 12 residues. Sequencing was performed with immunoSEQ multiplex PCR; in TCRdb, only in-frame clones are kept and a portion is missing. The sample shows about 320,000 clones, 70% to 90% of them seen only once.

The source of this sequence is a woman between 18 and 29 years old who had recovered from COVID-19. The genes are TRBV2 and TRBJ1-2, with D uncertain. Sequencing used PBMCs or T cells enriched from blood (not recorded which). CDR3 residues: CASSESGKGYTF. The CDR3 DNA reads TGTGCCAGCAGTGAGTCGGGGAAGGGCTACACCTTC.